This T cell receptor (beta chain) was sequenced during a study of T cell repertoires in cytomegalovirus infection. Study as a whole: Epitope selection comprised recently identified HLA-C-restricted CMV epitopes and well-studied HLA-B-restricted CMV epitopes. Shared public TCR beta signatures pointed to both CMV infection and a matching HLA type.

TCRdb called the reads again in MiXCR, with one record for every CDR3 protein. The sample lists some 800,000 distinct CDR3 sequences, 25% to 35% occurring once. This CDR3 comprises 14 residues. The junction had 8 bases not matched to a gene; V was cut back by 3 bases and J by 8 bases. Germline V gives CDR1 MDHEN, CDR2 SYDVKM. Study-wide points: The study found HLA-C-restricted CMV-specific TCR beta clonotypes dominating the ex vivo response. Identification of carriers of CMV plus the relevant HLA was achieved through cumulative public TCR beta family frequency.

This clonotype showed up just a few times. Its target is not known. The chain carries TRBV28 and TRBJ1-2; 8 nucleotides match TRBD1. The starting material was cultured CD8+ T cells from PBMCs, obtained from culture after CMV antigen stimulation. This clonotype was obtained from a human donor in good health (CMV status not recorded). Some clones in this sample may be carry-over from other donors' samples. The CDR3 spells CASSFSGGAQGYTF. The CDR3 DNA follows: TGTGCCAGCAGTTTCTCAGGGGGCGCTCAAGGCTACACCTTC.